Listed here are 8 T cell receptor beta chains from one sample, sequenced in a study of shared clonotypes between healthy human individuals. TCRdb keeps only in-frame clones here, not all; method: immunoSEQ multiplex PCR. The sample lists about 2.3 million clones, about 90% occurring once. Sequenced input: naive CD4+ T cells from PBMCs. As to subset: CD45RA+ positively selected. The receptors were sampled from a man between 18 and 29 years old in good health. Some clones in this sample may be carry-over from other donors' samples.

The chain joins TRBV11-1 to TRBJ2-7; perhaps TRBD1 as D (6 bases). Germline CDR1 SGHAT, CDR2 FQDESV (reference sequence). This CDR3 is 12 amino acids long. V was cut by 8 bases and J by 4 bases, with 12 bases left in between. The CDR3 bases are TGTGCCAGCGGGGAACAGGGTTACGAGCAGTACTTC. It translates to CASGEQGYEQYF.

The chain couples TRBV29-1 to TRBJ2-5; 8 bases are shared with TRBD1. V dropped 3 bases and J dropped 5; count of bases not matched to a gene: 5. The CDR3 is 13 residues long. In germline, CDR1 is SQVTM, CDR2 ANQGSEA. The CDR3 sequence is CSVDPRGRETQYF. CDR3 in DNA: TGCAGCGTTGATCCCAGGGGGCGGGAGACCCAGTACTTC.

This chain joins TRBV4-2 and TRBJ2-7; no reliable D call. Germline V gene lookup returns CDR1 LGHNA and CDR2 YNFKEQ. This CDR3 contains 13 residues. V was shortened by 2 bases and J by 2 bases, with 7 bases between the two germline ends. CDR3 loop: CASSQNQPYEQYF. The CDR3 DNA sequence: TGTGCCAGCAGCCAAAACCAACCCTACGAGCAGTACTTC.

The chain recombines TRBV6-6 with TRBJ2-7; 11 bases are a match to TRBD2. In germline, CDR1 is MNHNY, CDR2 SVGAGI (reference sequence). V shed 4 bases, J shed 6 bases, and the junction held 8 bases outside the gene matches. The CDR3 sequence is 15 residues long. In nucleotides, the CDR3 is TGTGCCAGCAGTTGGTTACTAGCGGGAGAGCGCGAGCAGTACTTC. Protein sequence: CASSWLLAGEREQYF.

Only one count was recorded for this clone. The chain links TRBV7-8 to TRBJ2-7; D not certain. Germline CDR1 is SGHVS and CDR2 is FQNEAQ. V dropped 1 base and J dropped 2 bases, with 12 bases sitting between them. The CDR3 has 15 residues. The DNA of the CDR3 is TGTGCCAGCAGCTTAGTCGCCCAGAATACCTACGAGCAGTACTTC. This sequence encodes CASSLVAQNTYEQYF.

The CDR3 region has the DNA TGTGCCAGCAGCTTGGTACCAGGGGGCGGAAACACCATATATTTT. This encodes CASSLVPGGGNTIYF. The chain is built from TRBV5-4 and TRBJ1-3; 8 nucleotides align to TRBD1. V lost 0 bases and J lost 4; bases outside the gene matches: 3. The CDR3 has 15 amino acids. Germline lookup yields CDR1 SGHNT and CDR2 YYREEE (reference sequence).

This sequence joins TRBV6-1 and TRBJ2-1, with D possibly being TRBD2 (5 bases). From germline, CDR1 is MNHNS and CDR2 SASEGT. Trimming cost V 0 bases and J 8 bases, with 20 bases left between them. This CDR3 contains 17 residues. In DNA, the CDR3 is TGTGCCAGCAGTGAAGCGGGGAGCCAGTCCGCTTGGGATGAGCAGTTCTTC. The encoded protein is CASSEAGSQSAWDEQFF.

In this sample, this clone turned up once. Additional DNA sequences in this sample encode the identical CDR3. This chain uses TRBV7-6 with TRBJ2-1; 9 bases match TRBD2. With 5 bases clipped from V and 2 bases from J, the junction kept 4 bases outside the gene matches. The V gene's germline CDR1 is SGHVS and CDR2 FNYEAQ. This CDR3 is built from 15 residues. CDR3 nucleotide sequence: TGTGCCAGCAGCCTCTTAGCGGGGGCCTACAATGAGCAGTTCTTC. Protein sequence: CASSLLAGAYNEQFF.